This TCR beta chain was captured by sequencing in a study of T cells in Graves' hyperthyroidism and ophthalmopathy. Overall study results and limits: Model-based prediction identified ophthalmopathy a median around seven months prior to its onset.

An absence of ophthalmopathy progression within 18 months meant stable Graves' hyperthyroidism. Exclusion criteria comprised uncontrolled infection, other autoimmune disease, pregnancy or lactation. Authors of the study amplified TCR beta CDR3 regions from RNA transcripts. The HTBI primer set was used in a first-round RT-PCR of the TCR CDR3. A single record per CDR3 protein comes from TCRdb applying MiXCR to the multiplex PCR reads. The data contain under 450,000 distinct CDR3 sequences, about 15% of them singletons. A note on this clonotype: Its antigen is still unknown.

Germline V gene lookup returns CDR1 ENHRY and CDR2 SYGVKD. Trimming stripped 0 bases from V and 1 base from J, with 6 bases between. This CDR3 has 14 residues. The chain carries TRBV10-3 and TRBJ1-1, with D unclear. The sample consisted of blood. The clonotype originates from a woman younger than 30 with Graves' hyperthyroidism. The CDR3 protein is CAISESLKNTEAFF. The CDR3 DNA follows: TGTGCCATCAGTGAGTCGTTGAAGAACACTGAAGCTTTCTTT.